These 26 T cell receptor beta chains were all obtained from the same sample, sequenced in a study of human T cells and chemical hapten exposure. MiXCR, run by TCRdb on the RACE reads, gives a single entry per CDR3 protein. The table records about 380,000 distinct CDR3 sequences, around 4.8% of them present only once. The time point here: patch test 1, 2 weeks after DPC sensitization. The treatment was: therapeutic diphenylcyclopropenone sensitization with weekly scalp DPC. The sequenced sample was whole blood, obtained in connection with sensitization to the hapten diphenylcyclopropenone (DPC). All receptors come from a woman aged 50 to 60 with alopecia areata. Some clones in this sample may be carry-over from other donors' samples.

This clonotype occurred a few times. The chain has TRBV1 and TRBJ2-2; TRBD1 reflects the table's D call only, with no check against the DNA. TRBV1 is designated a pseudogene. The CDR3 spans 19 residues. The CDR3 DNA reads TGCACCAGCAGCCCGAAGGGGCGACACGCGCCTAAGAACACCGGGGAGCTGTTTTTT. This codes for CTSSPKGRHAPKNTGELFF.

This clonotype was found many times. The chain is built from TRBV6-5 and TRBJ1-1; possible D gene TRBD1, 5 bases. V was clipped by 5 bases and J by 2 bases, with 21 bases between them. The CDR3 spans 17 residues. CDR1 and CDR2 (germline): MNHEY, SVGAGI. Here the CDR3 reads CASSPYRRTPNNTEAFF. The CDR3 DNA reads TGTGCCAGCAGTCCCTATCGGCGGACACCGAATAACACTGAAGCTTTCTTT.

Ten or more counts support this clonotype. The chain carries TRBV9 and TRBJ2-6; D gene uncertain. Germline CDR1 SGDLS, CDR2 YYNGEE. This CDR3 region has 16 residues. V was trimmed by 3 bases and J by 0 bases, leaving 10 bases between them. The CDR3 region is CASSGTITSGANVLTF. CDR3 nucleotides: TGTGCCAGCAGCGGGACCATCACCTCTGGGGCCAACGTCCTGACTTTC.

CDR3 nucleotides: TGTGCCAGCAAGGTCCGGGGCGGCGGCTATGGCTACACCTTC. This translates into CASKVRGGGYGYTF. V usage is TRBV6-6 and J usage is TRBJ1-2; D is possibly TRBD1 (5 bases). The CDR3 contains 14 residues. CDR1 and CDR2 from the germline V gene are MNHNY and SVGAGI (reference sequence). The V gene lost 7 bases and the J gene lost 4 bases, with 16 bases spanning the gap.

The rearrangement links TRBV5-6 to TRBJ2-1, with 10 bases identical to TRBD2. In germline, CDR1 is SGHDT, CDR2 YYEEEE. The J segment lost 1 base and the V segment lost 5 bases, leaving 3 bases of the junction unmatched. This CDR3 region has 15 residues. This chain's CDR3 is CASRLSGGSYNEQFF. CDR3 nucleotide sequence: TGTGCCAGCAGACTTAGCGGGGGGTCCTACAATGAGCAGTTCTTC.

This clonotype has just a few counts. CDR3 sequence reads: CASRRGEDTQYF. Here the CDR3 DNA reads TGCGCCAGCAGGCGAGGGGAAGATACGCAGTATTTT. The chain recombines TRBV5-1 with TRBJ2-3; D is possibly TRBD1 or TRBD2 (5 bases each). Germline V lookup: CDR1 SGHRS, CDR2 YFSETQ. Trimming left V 5 bases short and J 5 bases short, with 9 bases between. The CDR3 totals 12 residues.

This rearrangement joins TRBV24-1 to TRBJ2-7; 8 nucleotides agree with TRBD1. V lost 6 bases and J lost 2; bases outside the gene matches: 5. The CDR3 spans 14 residues. CDR1 and CDR2 (germline): KGHDR, SFDVKD. CDR3 sequence (DNA): TGTGCCACCAGTACCCCGGACAGGGCCTACGAGCAGTACTTC. Translating gives CATSTPDRAYEQYF.

This clonotype has just a few counts. This sequence joins TRBV3-1 and TRBJ2-7, with TRBD2 matching over 12 bases. The V and J ends lost 2 bases and 6 bases, in that order; junction bases with no gene match: 5. This CDR3 has 15 residues. Germline V gene sequence: CDR1 LGHDT, CDR2 YNNKEL (reference sequence). CDR3: CASSQTSGGTLEQYF. The CDR3 DNA reads TGTGCCAGCAGCCAAACTAGCGGGGGGACCCTCGAGCAGTACTTC.

This clonotype was detected ten times or more. The J gene is TRBJ2-1, the V gene TRBV13; D ambiguous. This CDR3 comprises 12 residues. The germline gives CDR1 PRHDT, CDR2 FYEKMQ (reference sequence). V was trimmed by 0 bases and J by 5 bases, leaving 2 bases between them. This chain's CDR3 is CASSLGNNEQFF. Here the CDR3 DNA reads TGTGCCAGCAGCTTAGGCAACAATGAGCAGTTCTTC.

This clonotype came up many times. The chain employs TRBV28 and TRBJ1-5; D gene unclear. In germline, CDR1 is MDHEN, CDR2 SYDVKM. There are 15 residues in the CDR3. Between the trimmed V and J ends, which lost 5 bases and 3 bases, there was a span of 14 bases. CDR3 nucleotide sequence: TGTGCCAGCAGTCCCGTCCGGAGGAACAATCAGCCCCAGCATTTT. Translation: CASSPVRRNNQPQHF.

This clonotype was detected many times. The rearrangement uses TRBV27 and TRBJ1-1; TRBD1 matches at 7 bases. Germline CDR1 MNHEY, CDR2 SMNVEV (reference sequence). The J segment lost 1 base and the V segment lost 7 bases, leaving 6 bases of the junction unmatched. The CDR3 sequence is 14 residues long. The CDR3 bases are TGTGCCAGCAACAGACAGGGCCCGAACACTGAAGCTTTCTTT. This sequence encodes CASNRQGPNTEAFF.

The chain joins TRBV6-5 to TRBJ1-6; D is uncertain. Germline values: CDR1 MNHEY, CDR2 SVGAGI. CDR3 length equals 16 residues. V lost 0 bases and J 8 bases, leaving 14 bases between the germline ends. The DNA of the CDR3 is TGTGCCAGCAGTTACTCGTTGGAGGGTTTATATTCACCCCTCCACTTT. This codes for CASSYSLEGLYSPLHF.

The sample holds a few counts of this clonotype. The J gene is TRBJ2-4, the V gene TRBV28; D remains unclear. V was pared by 5 bases and J by 0 bases, with 14 bases between. From germline, CDR1 is MDHEN and CDR2 SYDVKM. The CDR3 is made up of 16 amino acids. CDR3 amino acids: CASSPPLALAKNIQYF. As DNA, the CDR3 is TGTGCCAGCAGTCCGCCCCTCGCTCTAGCCAAAAACATTCAGTACTTC.

The chain has TRBV6-1 and TRBJ2-1, with TRBD1 identical over 12 bases. Germline V CDR1 and CDR2: MNHNS, SASEGT. Trimming cost V 10 bases and J 8 bases; bases outside gene matches: 6. This CDR3 spans 13 amino acids. CDR3 protein: CAIPGTGGDEQFF. As DNA, the CDR3 is TGTGCCATCCCCGGGACAGGGGGCGATGAGCAGTTCTTC.

This clonotype was seen at least ten times. The gene calls are TRBV13 and TRBJ2-3, with unresolved D. CDR1 is PRHDT, CDR2 FYEKMQ, per germline (reference sequence). Trimming removed 5 bases from V and 2 bases from J, with 8 bases in between. This CDR3 has 13 residues. The CDR3 loop is CASSLLNTDTQYF. Written as DNA, the CDR3 is TGTGCCAGCAGCCTCCTTAACACAGATACGCAGTATTTT.

In its sample, this clonotype was seen a few times. The V call is TRBV4-2, the J call TRBJ2-3; 8 bases are a match to TRBD1. The CDR3 runs to 17 residues. The V segment lost 1 base and the J segment 4 bases; nucleotides outside the gene matches: 10. CDR1 is LGHNA and CDR2 is YNFKEQ in the germline V gene. CDR3 sequence: CASSQVQDRVFADTQYF. CDR3 nucleotides: TGTGCCAGCAGCCAAGTACAGGACAGGGTGTTCGCAGATACGCAGTATTTT.

This clonotype has ten or more counts. The genes are TRBV5-1 and TRBJ2-3, with TRBD2 identical over 7 bases. This CDR3 contains 15 residues. V lost 1 base and J lost 2; bases outside the gene matches: 4. Germline CDR1 SGHRS, CDR2 YFSETQ. CDR3 region: CASSLRGLPTDTQYF. The CDR3 DNA is TGCGCCAGCAGCTTGAGGGGACTACCCACAGATACGCAGTATTTT.

This clonotype was found many times. This chain's CDR3 is CSATPTSGSETQYF. CDR3 DNA: TGCAGTGCTACACCGACTAGCGGGTCTGAGACCCAGTACTTC. V gene TRBV20-1 combines with J gene TRBJ2-5; 10 nucleotides line up with TRBD2. The germline CDR1 and CDR2 sequences are DFQATT and SNEGSKA (reference sequence). Trimming took 4 bases from V and 5 from J; bases not matched to a gene: 7. The CDR3 sequence is 14 residues long.

This clonotype was seen at least ten times. The gene calls are TRBV29-1 and TRBJ2-3; 9 bases match TRBD1. After removal of 6 bases from V and 0 bases from J, the junction contained 7 bases not matched to a gene. CDR3 length: 15 amino acids. CDR1 is SQVTM, CDR2 ANQGSEA, per germline. The CDR3 region has the DNA TGCAGCGTCGCCGGGACAGGGTCTAGCACAGATACGCAGTATTTT. This encodes CSVAGTGSSTDTQYF.

In the case of this clonotype: This sequence may be a read error, since a much larger clone differs from it by one base. The V call is TRBV29-1, the J call TRBJ2-3; D call uncertain. V was pared by 4 bases and J by 0 bases, with 8 bases between. Germline CDR1 is SQVTM and CDR2 is ANQGSEA. There are 13 residues in the CDR3. CDR3 loop: CSVVITSTDTQYF. CDR3 nucleotide sequence: TGCAGCGTTGTAATCACTAGCACAGATACGCAGTATTTT.

This clonotype came up many times. The chain is built from TRBV28 and TRBJ2-7, with 7 positions matching TRBD2. Germline CDR1 is MDHEN and CDR2 is SYDVKM. This CDR3 has 17 residues. The J segment lost 1 base and the V segment lost 6 bases, leaving 15 bases of the junction unmatched. CDR3 sequence (DNA): TGTGCCAGCAGCCCAATGGTTAGAAGCGGGAAATCCTACGAGCAGTACTTC. Translating it yields CASSPMVRSGKSYEQYF.

The sample holds many counts of this clonotype. This chain links TRBV7-9 with TRBJ2-2; D is unclear. Germline V CDR1 and CDR2: SEHNR, FQNEAQ (reference sequence). V was shortened by 3 bases and J by 8 bases, with 1 base between the two germline ends. CDR3 size: 10 residues. The CDR3 DNA reads TGTGCCAGCAGCTTGGGGGAGCTGTTTTTT. Translation gives CASSLGELFF.

This clonotype was seen ten or more times. The chain combines TRBV28 with TRBJ2-5; a weak D match, TRBD1 (5 bases). The CDR3 has 14 amino acids. The germline gives CDR1 MDHEN, CDR2 SYDVKM. The V gene lost 5 bases and the J gene lost 7 bases, with 17 bases spanning the gap. The CDR3 DNA sequence: TGTGCCAGCAGTCGGACATCTTCAAGCTGGACCCAGTACTTC. Protein product: CASSRTSSSWTQYF.

In its sample, this clonotype was seen many times. The chain combines TRBV7-9 with TRBJ1-1; D might be TRBD1 (5 bases). The CDR3 is 14 residues long. Trimming pared 1 base from V and 10 bases from J, leaving 16 bases between. The germline V gene has CDR1 SEHNR and CDR2 FQNEAQ (reference sequence). CDR3 coding DNA: TGTGCCAGCAGCTTAGAGACAGCTAGTTCCCTAGCTTTCTTT. Amino acid sequence: CASSLETASSLAFF. The full variable domain, completed using reference TRBV7-9 and TRBJ1-1, is DTGVSQNPRHKITKRGQNVTFRCDPISEHNRLYWYRQTLGQGPEFLTYFQNEAQLEKSRLLSDRFSAERPKGSFSTLEIQRTEQGDSAMYLCASSLETASSLAFFGQGTRLTVV.

This clonotype was found many times. The V gene is TRBV10-3, the J gene TRBJ1-3; tentative D call: TRBD1 (5 bases). Trimming left V 2 bases short and J 0 bases short, with 11 bases between. The germline V gene has CDR1 ENHRY and CDR2 SYGVKD. This CDR3 has 16 residues. CDR3: CAISEGTGASGNTIYF. In DNA, the CDR3 is TGTGCCATCAGTGAGGGGACTGGAGCCTCTGGAAACACCATATATTTT.

This clonotype was counted at least ten times. V gene TRBV7-2 combines with J gene TRBJ2-5; maybe TRBD2 (5 bases). Germline V gives CDR1 SGHTA, CDR2 FQGNSA. This CDR3 has 14 amino acids. V was cut by 3 bases and J by 5 bases, with 13 bases left in between. The CDR3 spells CASSFGRVSETQYF. CDR3 nucleotide sequence: TGTGCCAGCAGCTTCGGGCGGGTCTCGGAGACCCAGTACTTC.